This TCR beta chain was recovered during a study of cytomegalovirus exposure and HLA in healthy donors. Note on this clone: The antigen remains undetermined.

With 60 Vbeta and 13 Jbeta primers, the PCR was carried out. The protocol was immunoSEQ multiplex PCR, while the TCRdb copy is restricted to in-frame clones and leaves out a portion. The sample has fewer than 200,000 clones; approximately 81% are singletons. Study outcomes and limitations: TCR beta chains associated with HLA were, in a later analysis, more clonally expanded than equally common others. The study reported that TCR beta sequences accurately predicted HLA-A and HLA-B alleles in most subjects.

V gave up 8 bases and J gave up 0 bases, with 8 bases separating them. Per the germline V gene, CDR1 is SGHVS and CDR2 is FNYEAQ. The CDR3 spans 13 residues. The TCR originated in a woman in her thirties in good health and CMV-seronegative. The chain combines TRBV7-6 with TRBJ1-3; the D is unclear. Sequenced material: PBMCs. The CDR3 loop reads CASGSSSGNTIYF. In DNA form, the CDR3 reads TGTGCCAGCGGTTCCAGCTCTGGAAACACCATATATTTT.